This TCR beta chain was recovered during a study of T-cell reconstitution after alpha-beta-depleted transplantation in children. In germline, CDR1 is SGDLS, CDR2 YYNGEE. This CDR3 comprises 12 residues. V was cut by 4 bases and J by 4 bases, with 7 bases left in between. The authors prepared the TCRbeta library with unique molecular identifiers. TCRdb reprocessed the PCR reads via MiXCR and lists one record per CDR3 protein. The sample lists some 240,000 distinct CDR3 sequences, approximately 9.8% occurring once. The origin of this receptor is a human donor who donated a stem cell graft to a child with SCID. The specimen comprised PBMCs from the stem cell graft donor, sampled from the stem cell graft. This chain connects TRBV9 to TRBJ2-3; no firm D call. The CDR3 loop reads CASSSPSDTQYF. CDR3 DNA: TGTGCCAGCAGCTCCCCCTCAGATACGCAGTATTTT.